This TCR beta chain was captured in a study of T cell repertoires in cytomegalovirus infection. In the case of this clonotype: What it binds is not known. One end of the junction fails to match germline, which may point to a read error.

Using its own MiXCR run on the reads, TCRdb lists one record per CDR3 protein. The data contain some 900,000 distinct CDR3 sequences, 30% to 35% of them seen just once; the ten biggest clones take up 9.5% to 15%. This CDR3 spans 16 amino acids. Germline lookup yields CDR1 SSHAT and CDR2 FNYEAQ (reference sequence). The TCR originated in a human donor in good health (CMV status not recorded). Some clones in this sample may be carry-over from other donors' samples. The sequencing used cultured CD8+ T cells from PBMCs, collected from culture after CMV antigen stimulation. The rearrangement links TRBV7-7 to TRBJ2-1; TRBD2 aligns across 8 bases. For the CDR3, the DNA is TGTGCTAGCAGCTTAAGTCCCGGGGGGGCCTACAATGAGCAGTTCTTC. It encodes CASSLSPGGAYNEQFF.